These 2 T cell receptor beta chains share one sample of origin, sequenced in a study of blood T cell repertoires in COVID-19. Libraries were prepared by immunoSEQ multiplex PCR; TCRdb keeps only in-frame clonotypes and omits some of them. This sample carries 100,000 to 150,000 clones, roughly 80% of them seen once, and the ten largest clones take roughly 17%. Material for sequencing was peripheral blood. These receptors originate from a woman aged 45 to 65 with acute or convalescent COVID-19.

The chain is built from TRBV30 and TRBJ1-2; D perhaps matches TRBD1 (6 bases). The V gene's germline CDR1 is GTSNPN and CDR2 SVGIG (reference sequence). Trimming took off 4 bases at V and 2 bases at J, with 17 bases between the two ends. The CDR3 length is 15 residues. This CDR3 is CAWKGPGVGNYGYTF. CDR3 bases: TGTGCCTGGAAGGGACCAGGGGTGGGCAACTATGGCTACACCTTC. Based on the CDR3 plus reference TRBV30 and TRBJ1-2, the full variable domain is SQTIHQWPATLVQPVGSPLSLECTVEGTSNPNLYWYRQAAGRGLQLLFYSVGIGQISSEVPQNLSASRPQDRQFILSSKKLLLSDSGFYLCAWKGPGVGNYGYTFGSGTRLTVV.

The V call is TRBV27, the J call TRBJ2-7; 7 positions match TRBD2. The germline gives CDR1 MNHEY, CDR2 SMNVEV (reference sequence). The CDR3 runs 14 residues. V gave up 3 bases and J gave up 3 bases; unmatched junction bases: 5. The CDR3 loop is CASSFSGTIYEQYF. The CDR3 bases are TGTGCCAGCAGTTTTTCCGGGACTATCTACGAGCAGTACTTC.